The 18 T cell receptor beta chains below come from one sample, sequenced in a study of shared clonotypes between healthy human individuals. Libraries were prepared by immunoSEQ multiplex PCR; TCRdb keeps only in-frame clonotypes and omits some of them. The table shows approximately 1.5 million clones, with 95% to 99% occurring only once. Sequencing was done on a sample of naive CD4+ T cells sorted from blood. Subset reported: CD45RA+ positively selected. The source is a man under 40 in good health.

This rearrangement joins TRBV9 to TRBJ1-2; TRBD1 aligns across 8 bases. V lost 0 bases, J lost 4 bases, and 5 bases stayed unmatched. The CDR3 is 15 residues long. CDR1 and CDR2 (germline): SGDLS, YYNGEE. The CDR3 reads CASSVGTGTGYGYTF. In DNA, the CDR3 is TGTGCCAGCAGCGTAGGAACAGGGACAGGCTATGGCTACACCTTC.

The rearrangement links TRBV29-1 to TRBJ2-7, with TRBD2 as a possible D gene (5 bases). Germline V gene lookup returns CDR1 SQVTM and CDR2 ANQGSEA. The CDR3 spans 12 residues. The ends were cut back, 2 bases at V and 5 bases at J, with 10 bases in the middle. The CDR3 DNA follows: TGCAGCGTTGAAAGCGGAGGACACGAGCAGTACTTC. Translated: CSVESGGHEQYF.

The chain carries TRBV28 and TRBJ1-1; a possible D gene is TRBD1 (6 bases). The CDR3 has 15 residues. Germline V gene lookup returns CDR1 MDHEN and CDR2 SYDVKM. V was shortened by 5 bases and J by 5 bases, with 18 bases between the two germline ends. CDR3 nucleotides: TGTGCCAGCAGTATTACGGGGGGGCGTAGAACTGAAGCTTTCTTT. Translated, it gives CASSITGGRRTEAFF.

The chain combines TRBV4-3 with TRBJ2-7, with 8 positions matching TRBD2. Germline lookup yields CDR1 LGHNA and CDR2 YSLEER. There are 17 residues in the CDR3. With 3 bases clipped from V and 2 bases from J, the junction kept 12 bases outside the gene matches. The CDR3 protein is CASSQDPGSGGTYEQYF. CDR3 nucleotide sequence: TGCGCCAGCAGCCAGGACCCCGGGAGCGGGGGCACCTACGAGCAGTACTTC.

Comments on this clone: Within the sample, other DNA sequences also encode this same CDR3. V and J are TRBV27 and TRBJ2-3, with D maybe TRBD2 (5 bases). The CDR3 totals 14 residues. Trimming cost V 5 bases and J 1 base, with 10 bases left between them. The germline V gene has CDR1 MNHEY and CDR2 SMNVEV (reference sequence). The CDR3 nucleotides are TGTGCCAGCAGTCTGTCCGGGGGCACAGATACGCAGTATTTT. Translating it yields CASSLSGGTDTQYF.

This chain's CDR3 is CASSEEQGVADTQYF. CDR3 sequence (DNA): TGTGCCAGCAGTGAAGAGCAGGGGGTAGCAGATACGCAGTATTTT. The chain carries TRBV6-4 and TRBJ2-3, with 7 nucleotides matching TRBD1. V shed 3 bases, J shed 4 bases, and the junction held 7 bases outside the gene matches. The length of the CDR3 is 15 residues. CDR1 MRHNA and CDR2 SNTAGT come from the germline V gene.

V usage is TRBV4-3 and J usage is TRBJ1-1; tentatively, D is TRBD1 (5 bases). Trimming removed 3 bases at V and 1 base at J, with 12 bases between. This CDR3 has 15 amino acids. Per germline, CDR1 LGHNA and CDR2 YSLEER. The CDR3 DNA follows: TGCGCCAGCAGCCAGGGGCGACCAGCGAACACTGAAGCTTTCTTT. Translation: CASSQGRPANTEAFF.

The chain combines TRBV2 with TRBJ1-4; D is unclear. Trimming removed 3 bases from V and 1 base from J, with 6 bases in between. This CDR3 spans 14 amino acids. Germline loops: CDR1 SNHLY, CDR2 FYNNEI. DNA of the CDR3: TGTGCCAGCAGTGATAAGCTAACTAATGAAAAACTGTTTTTT. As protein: CASSDKLTNEKLFF.

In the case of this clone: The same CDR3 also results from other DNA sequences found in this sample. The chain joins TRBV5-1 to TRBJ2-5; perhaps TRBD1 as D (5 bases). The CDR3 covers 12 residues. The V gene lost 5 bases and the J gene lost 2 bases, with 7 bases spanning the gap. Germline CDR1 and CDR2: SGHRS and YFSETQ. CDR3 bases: TGCGCCAGCAGACGGACACAAGAGACCCAGTACTTC. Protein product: CASRRTQETQYF.

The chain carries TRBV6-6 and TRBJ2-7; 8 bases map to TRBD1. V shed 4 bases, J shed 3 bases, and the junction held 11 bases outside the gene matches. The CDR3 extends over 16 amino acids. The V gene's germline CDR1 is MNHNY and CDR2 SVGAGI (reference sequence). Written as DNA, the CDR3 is TGTGCCAGCAGTTTTCGGGGTGGGGACAGGCACTACGAGCAGTACTTC. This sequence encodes CASSFRGGDRHYEQYF.

The CDR3 sequence is CASSVGQGRHTIYF. In nucleotides, the CDR3 is TGTGCCAGCAGCGTAGGGCAGGGAAGACACACCATATATTTT. The rearrangement links TRBV9 to TRBJ1-3, with TRBD1 as a possible D gene (5 bases). Germline assignment: CDR1 SGDLS and CDR2 YYNGEE. The CDR3 has 14 amino acids. V was trimmed by 0 bases and J by 8 bases, leaving 12 bases between them.

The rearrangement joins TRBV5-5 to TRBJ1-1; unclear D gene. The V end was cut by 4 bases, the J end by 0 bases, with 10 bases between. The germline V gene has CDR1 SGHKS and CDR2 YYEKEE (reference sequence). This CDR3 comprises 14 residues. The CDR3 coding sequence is TGTGCCAGCAGCCCCCATAGTTTGAACACTGAAGCTTTCTTT. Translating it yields CASSPHSLNTEAFF.

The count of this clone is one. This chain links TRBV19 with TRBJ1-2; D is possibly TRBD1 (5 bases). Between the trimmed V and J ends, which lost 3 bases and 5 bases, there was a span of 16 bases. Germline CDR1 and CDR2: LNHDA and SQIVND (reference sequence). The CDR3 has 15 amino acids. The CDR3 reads CASSIGAGTAYGYTF. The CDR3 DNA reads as TGTGCCAGTAGTATCGGTGCCGGGACTGCTTATGGCTACACCTTC.

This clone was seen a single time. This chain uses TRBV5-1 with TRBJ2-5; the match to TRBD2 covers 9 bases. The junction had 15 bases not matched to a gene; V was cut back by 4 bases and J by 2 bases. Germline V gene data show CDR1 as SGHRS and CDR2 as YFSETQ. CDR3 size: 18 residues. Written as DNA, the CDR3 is TGCGCCAGCAGCCCGGCGGCTAGCGGGGTCGCAATTCAAGAGACCCAGTACTTC. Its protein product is CASSPAASGVAIQETQYF.

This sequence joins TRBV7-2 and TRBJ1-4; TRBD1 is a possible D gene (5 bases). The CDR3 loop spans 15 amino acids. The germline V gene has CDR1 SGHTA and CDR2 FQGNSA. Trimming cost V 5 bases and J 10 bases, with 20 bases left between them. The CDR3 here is CASSPDGTAQGKLFF. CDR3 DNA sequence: TGTGCCAGCAGCCCCGATGGGACGGCTCAAGGAAAACTGTTTTTT. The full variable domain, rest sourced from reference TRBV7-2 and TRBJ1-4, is GAGVSQSPSNKVTEKGKDVELRCDPISGHTALYWYRQSLGQGLEFLIYFQGNSAPDKSGLPSDRFSAERTGGSVSTLTIQRTQQEDSAVYLCASSPDGTAQGKLFFGSGTQLSVL.

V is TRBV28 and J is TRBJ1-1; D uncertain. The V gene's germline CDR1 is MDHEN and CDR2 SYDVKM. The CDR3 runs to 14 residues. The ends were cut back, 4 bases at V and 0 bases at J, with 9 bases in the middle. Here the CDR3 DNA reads TGTGCCAGCAGTTGGGCGGGGATGAACACTGAAGCTTTCTTT. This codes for CASSWAGMNTEAFF.

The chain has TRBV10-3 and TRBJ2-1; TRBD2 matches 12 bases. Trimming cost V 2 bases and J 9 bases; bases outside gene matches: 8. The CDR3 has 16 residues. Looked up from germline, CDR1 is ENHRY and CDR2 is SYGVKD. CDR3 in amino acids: CAISEPKTSGSLEQFF. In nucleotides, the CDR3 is TGTGCCATCAGTGAGCCTAAGACTAGCGGGAGCCTTGAGCAGTTCTTC.

The CDR3 sequence is CASSSSPQVISYEQYF. CDR3 sequence (DNA): TGTGCCAGCAGTTCATCACCACAGGTAATATCCTACGAGCAGTACTTC. The gene calls are TRBV27 and TRBJ2-7; perhaps TRBD1 as D (5 bases). The length of the CDR3 is 16 residues. Trimming pared 4 bases from V and 1 base from J, leaving 17 bases between. Germline V gene sequence: CDR1 MNHEY, CDR2 SMNVEV (reference sequence).